The 25 T cell receptor beta chains reported below all come from one sample, sequenced in a study of cytomegalovirus exposure and HLA in healthy donors. The study ran its PCR with 60 Vbeta and 13 Jbeta primers. Sequenced by immunoSEQ multiplex PCR; TCRdb stores in-frame clones only, minus some. The sample shows fewer than 150,000 clones, around 82% of them seen only once. The specimen sequenced was PBMCs. Source of these receptors: a woman aged 40 to 50 in good health and CMV-seropositive.

The rearrangement joins TRBV11-2 to TRBJ1-2; 8 bases line up with TRBD1. The V segment lost 5 bases and the J segment 7 bases; nucleotides outside the gene matches: 9. CDR3 size: 14 residues. CDR1 SGHAT and CDR2 FQNNGV come from the germline V gene. This CDR3 reads CASSVDRGEFGYTF. The CDR3 DNA sequence: TGTGCCAGCAGCGTCGACAGGGGAGAATTTGGCTACACCTTC.

The chain uses TRBV5-1 and TRBJ1-3; a possible D gene is TRBD1 (5 bases). The CDR3 extends over 16 amino acids. V was clipped by 4 bases and J by 0 bases, with 14 bases between them. Germline loops: CDR1 SGHRS, CDR2 YFSETQ. The CDR3 nucleotides are TGCGCCAGCAGCGGCGGGACGTCGATCTCTGGAAACACCATATATTTT. This gives the protein CASSGGTSISGNTIYF. The complete variable domain, with remaining parts taken from reference TRBV5-1 and TRBJ1-3, reads KAGVTQTPRYLIKTRGQQVTLSCSPISGHRSVSWYQQTPGQGLQFLFEYFSETQRNKGNFPGRFSGRQFSNSRSEMNVSTLELGDSALYLCASSGGTSISGNTIYFGEGSWLTVV.

The V and J genes are TRBV30 and TRBJ2-4, with D perhaps matching TRBD2 (5 bases). Trimming removed 4 bases from V and 0 bases from J, with 13 bases in between. CDR1 is GTSNPN and CDR2 is SVGIG in the germline V gene (reference sequence). The CDR3 is 15 residues long. The CDR3 DNA is TGTGCCTGGAACGCACCGGGGTTAGCCAAAAACATTCAGTACTTC. Translated, it gives CAWNAPGLAKNIQYF.

The sample holds one count of this clone. The chain couples TRBV7-9 to TRBJ2-2, with 7 bases that match TRBD2. CDR3 length: 15 amino acids. The V segment lost 4 bases and the J segment 5 bases; nucleotides outside the gene matches: 7. Looked up from germline, CDR1 is SEHNR and CDR2 is FQNEAQ (reference sequence). CDR3 bases: TGTGCCAGCAGCTCCCCGGGGGGAGAAACCGGGGAGCTGTTTTTT. It is translated as CASSSPGGETGELFF. Supplemented by reference TRBV7-9 and TRBJ2-2, the full variable domain reads DTGVSQNPRHKITKRGQNVTFRCDPISEHNRLYWYRQTLGQGPEFLTYFQNEAQLEKSRLLSDRFSAERPKGSFSTLEIQRTEQGDSAMYLCASSSPGGETGELFFGEGSRLTVL.

This chain connects TRBV5-8 to TRBJ2-3; no clear D gene. V dropped 1 base and J dropped 0 bases, with 9 bases sitting between them. CDR1 and CDR2 (germline): SGHTS, YDEGEE. This CDR3 region has 15 residues. The CDR3 spells CASSLLGSSTDTQYF. CDR3 coding DNA: TGTGCCAGCAGCTTGCTAGGCTCTAGCACAGATACGCAGTATTTT.

This chain links TRBV28 with TRBJ2-7; 8 nucleotides agree with TRBD2. The CDR3 has 16 residues. CDR1 and CDR2 (germline): MDHEN, SYDVKM. The trim removed 4 bases at V and 0 bases at J, leaving 8 bases unmatched. The CDR3 bases are TGTGCCAGCAGTTCCCCCCCTAGCGGGTCCTCCTACGAGCAGTACTTC. It encodes CASSSPPSGSSYEQYF. Full variable domain (missing parts from reference TRBV28 and TRBJ2-7): DVKVTQSSRYLVKRTGEKVFLECVQDMDHENMFWYRQDPGLGLRLIYFSYDVKMKEKGDIPEGYSVSREKKERFSLILESASTNQTSMYLCASSSPPSGSSYEQYFGPGTRLTVT.

This clone was observed a few times. J is TRBJ1-1 and V is TRBV29-1; D gene ambiguous. Trimming removed 3 bases at V and 5 bases at J, with 10 bases between. CDR1 and CDR2 (germline): SQVTM, ANQGSEA. The length of the CDR3 is 12 residues. CDR3 region: CSVDPRGTEAFF. CDR3 sequence (DNA): TGCAGCGTTGATCCCCGAGGGACTGAAGCTTTCTTT.

J is TRBJ1-2 and V is TRBV15, with D unresolved. The V end was cut by 0 bases, the J end by 6 bases, with 8 bases between. CDR3 length: 13 residues. Germline assignment: CDR1 LNHNV and CDR2 YYDKDF (reference sequence). CDR3 nucleotides: TGTGCCACCAGCAGAGATATACGGGATGGCTACACCTTC. It codes for CATSRDIRDGYTF. The full variable domain, completed using reference TRBV15 and TRBJ1-2, is DAMVIQNPRYQVTQFGKPVTLSCSQTLNHNVMYWYQQKSSQAPKLLFHYYDKDFNNEADTPDNFQSRRPNTSFCFLDIRSPGLGDTAMYLCATSRDIRDGYTFGSGTRLTVV.

V gene TRBV5-1 combines with J gene TRBJ1-3; D gene ambiguous. The CDR3 runs 15 residues. V lost 0 bases, J lost 0 bases, and 7 bases lay in between. Germline V gene lookup returns CDR1 SGHRS and CDR2 YFSETQ. CDR3 sequence: CASSLGSSSGNTIYF. DNA for the CDR3: TGCGCCAGCAGCTTGGGGTCGAGCTCTGGAAACACCATATATTTT.

The chain recombines TRBV7-8 with TRBJ2-7; 8 bases map to TRBD2. The V gene's germline CDR1 is SGHVS and CDR2 FQNEAQ. The CDR3 loop spans 19 amino acids. Losses at the gene ends were 2 bases for V and 6 bases for J; bases not matched to a gene: 21. CDR3 residues: CASSLPQATGTSRGVEQYF. The CDR3 DNA sequence: TGTGCCAGCAGCTTACCTCAGGCTACCGGGACTAGTAGGGGGGTCGAGCAGTACTTC.

The chain couples TRBV10-1 to TRBJ1-1; 7 bases map to TRBD1. V was clipped by 6 bases and J by 2 bases; unmatched bases: 9. The CDR3 is 15 residues long. Germline CDR1 reads WNHNN; CDR2 reads SYGVQD (reference sequence). The CDR3 reads CASSADSGGNTEAFF. DNA of the CDR3: TGCGCCAGCAGCGCCGACTCAGGGGGAAACACTGAAGCTTTCTTT.

The chain employs TRBV27 and TRBJ2-7; D uncertain. This CDR3 contains 14 residues. The germline gives CDR1 MNHEY, CDR2 SMNVEV (reference sequence). V was cut by 8 bases and J by 3 bases, with 17 bases left in between. The CDR3 coding sequence is TGTGCCAGCGGAAGATCAACCCGGGTCTACGAGCAGTACTTC. Residues: CASGRSTRVYEQYF.

The CDR3 sequence is CASSLDLSRGETQYF. DNA for the CDR3: TGCGCCAGCAGCTTGGACCTGAGCAGGGGGGAGACCCAGTACTTC. The V call is TRBV5-1, the J call TRBJ2-5, with 7 bases fitting TRBD1. Germline loops: CDR1 SGHRS, CDR2 YFSETQ. V gave up 0 bases and J gave up 5 bases; unmatched junction bases: 7. The CDR3 loop spans 15 amino acids.

The chain employs TRBV7-6 and TRBJ1-5; a weak D match, TRBD1 (5 bases). The ends were cut back, 5 bases at V and 2 bases at J, with 13 bases in the middle. Germline values: CDR1 SGHVS, CDR2 FNYEAQ. The CDR3 length is 15 residues. The CDR3 region has the DNA TGTGCCAGCAGCGCTATCGGGGGGGGCAATCAGCCCCAGCATTTT. Protein product: CASSAIGGGNQPQHF.

This chain links TRBV7-9 with TRBJ2-5; 9 bases are a match to TRBD2. Unmatched junction bases numbered 9, after V lost 2 bases and J lost 11 bases. Germline V gene data show CDR1 as SEHNR and CDR2 as FQNEAQ (reference sequence). This CDR3 spans 14 amino acids. In DNA, the CDR3 is TGTGCCAGCAGCTTACGAGCGGGAGGTCGGGAGCAGTACTTC. Translation: CASSLRAGGREQYF.

This clone was counted once. The chain couples TRBV9 to TRBJ1-3, with 9 nucleotides matching TRBD1. The CDR3 contains 15 residues. The ends lost 3 bases at V and 9 bases at J; junction bases unmatched: 10. Germline-derived CDR1 and CDR2 are SGDLS and YYNGEE. The CDR3 DNA sequence: TGTGCCAGCAGCGATACAGGGGGCAAGAGGGGCACCATATATTTT. This codes for CASSDTGGKRGTIYF.

This clone was seen more than once but under ten times. The chain uses TRBV10-1 and TRBJ1-1, with TRBD1 as a possible D gene (5 bases). V lost 7 bases, J lost 4 bases, and 16 bases lay in between. The CDR3 covers 14 residues. From germline, CDR1 is WNHNN and CDR2 SYGVQD (reference sequence). CDR3 loop: CASIKGARPTEAFF. In nucleotides, the CDR3 is TGCGCCAGCATTAAAGGGGCTCGACCCACTGAAGCTTTCTTT.

The rearrangement joins TRBV5-4 to TRBJ2-6; TRBD1 agrees at 7 bases. With 4 bases clipped from V and 2 bases from J, the junction kept 9 bases outside the gene matches. The CDR3 has 17 amino acids. From germline, CDR1 is SGHNT and CDR2 YYREEE (reference sequence). CDR3 protein: CASSPPRGGAGANVLTF. CDR3 DNA sequence: TGTGCCAGCAGCCCCCCGAGAGGGGGCGCTGGGGCCAACGTCCTGACTTTC.

V gene TRBV7-8 combines with J gene TRBJ2-1; the D gene is possibly TRBD1 (5 bases). The CDR3 length is 17 residues. Trimming pared 1 base from V and 6 bases from J, leaving 19 bases between. Germline V gives CDR1 SGHVS, CDR2 FQNEAQ. The DNA for the CDR3 is TGTGCCAGCAGCTTAGTTTACGGGCAGGGCGGAAGCAATGAGCAGTTCTTC. Residues: CASSLVYGQGGSNEQFF. The full variable domain, rest sourced from reference TRBV7-8 and TRBJ2-1, is GAGVSQSPRYKVAKRGQDVALRCDPISGHVSLFWYQQALGQGPEFLTYFQNEAQLDKSGLPSDRFFAERPEGSVSTLKIQRTQQEDSAVYLCASSLVYGQGGSNEQFFGPGTRLTVL.

The rearrangement uses TRBV5-1 and TRBJ2-3, with TRBD2 identical over 12 bases. In germline, CDR1 is SGHRS, CDR2 YFSETQ. V lost 0 bases and J lost 3; bases outside the gene matches: 2. The CDR3 is made up of 16 amino acids. CDR3 sequence reads: CASSLGTSGKTDTQYF. The CDR3 DNA is TGCGCCAGCAGCTTGGGGACTAGCGGGAAAACAGATACGCAGTATTTT.

V is TRBV13 and J is TRBJ2-5; TRBD2 might be the D (7 bases). The better agreement between TRBJ2-7 and the DNA end casts doubt on the J call. The germline V gene has CDR1 PRHDT and CDR2 FYEKMQ (reference sequence). The CDR3 runs 16 residues. The CDR3 loop is CASSFGAGASSYEQYF. CDR3 nucleotide sequence: TGTGCCAGCAGCTTTGGGGCGGGGGCCAGCTCCTACGAGCAGTACTTC.

The chain carries TRBV4-1 and TRBJ1-4, with D possibly matching TRBD1 (6 bases). The CDR3 is made up of 15 amino acids. V was clipped by 3 bases and J by 6 bases, with 14 bases between them. CDR1 MGHRA and CDR2 YSYEKL come from the germline V gene. The CDR3 DNA reads TGCGCCAGCAGCCAGCTACAGGGAGGGGATGAAAAACTGTTTTTT. Translating gives CASSQLQGGDEKLFF.

The V gene is TRBV18, the J gene TRBJ2-2; a weak D match, TRBD2 (5 bases). The CDR3 loop spans 17 amino acids. Trimming removed 3 bases at V and 3 bases at J, with 17 bases between. Germline values: CDR1 KGHSH, CDR2 LQKENI. CDR3 residues: CASSPPSWEWYTGELFF. The CDR3 DNA sequence: TGTGCCAGCTCACCCCCGTCGTGGGAGTGGTACACCGGGGAGCTGTTTTTT.

The CDR3 sequence is CASSIAAGPNNEQFF. The CDR3 coding sequence is TGTGCCAGTAGTATAGCTGCGGGACCTAACAATGAGCAGTTCTTC. V gene TRBV19 combines with J gene TRBJ2-1; D is possibly TRBD2 (6 bases). Trimming removed 1 base from V and 5 bases from J, with 12 bases in between. Looked up from germline, CDR1 is LNHDA and CDR2 is SQIVND (reference sequence). The CDR3 loop spans 15 amino acids.

The genes are TRBV5-3 and TRBJ1-5; no clear D. TRBV5-3 is filed as an ORF, its function uncertain. The CDR3 totals 17 residues. The ends were cut back, 2 bases at V and 1 base at J, with 16 bases in the middle. The CDR3 is CARSFPPLGRSNQPQHF. DNA of the CDR3: TGTGCCAGAAGCTTCCCCCCCCTGGGCAGGAGCAATCAGCCCCAGCATTTT.